The rows below give T cell receptor beta chains drawn from one sample of a study of lymphopenia after photon versus proton radiotherapy. Generated by immunoSEQ multiplex PCR, the TCRdb table keeps only in-frame clones and is missing some. The repertoire holds tens of thousands of clones, 75% to 90% seen once, with 5% to 8.5% in the top ten. This sample comprised peripheral blood, obtained from a patient treated with proton-based radiotherapy. The receptors shown here come from a woman aged 70-85 years with pancreatic cancer. Some clones in this sample may be carry-over from other donors' samples. Both conserved end residues are part of each CDR3. A D gene is named only where the DNA matches it firmly. Expanded clones get a size class; other rows say once, few or many, or leave the size out.

abundance	d_gene	v_gene	j_gene	len	CDR3aa	CDR3nt
.	.	TRBV7-8	TRBJ2-6	16	CASSPGTWLVGNVLTF	TGTGCCAGCAGCCCCGGGACTTGGTTGGTGGGCAACGTCCTGACTTTC
once	.	TRBV4-3	TRBJ2-1	14	CASSQDMDENEQFF	TGCGCCAGCAGCCAAGATATGGACGAGAATGAGCAGTTCTTC
once	TRBD1	TRBV9	TRBJ2-2	14	CASSGTGATGELFF	TGTGCCAGCAGTGGGACAGGAGCCACCGGGGAGCTGTTTTTT
.	.	TRBV7-2	TRBJ2-7	16	CASSSPFGAGSYEQYF	TGTGCCAGCAGCTCCCCCTTCGGGGCGGGCTCCTACGAGCAGTACTTC
.	.	TRBV7-6	TRBJ2-3	17	CASSPHPPTTSTDTQYF	TGTGCCAGCAGCCCACACCCCCCAACTACTAGCACAGATACGCAGTATTTT
.	TRBD2	TRBV23-1	TRBJ2-3	15	CASSQCLAGAYTQYF	TGCGCCAGCAGTCAATGCCTAGCGGGAGCTTATACGCAGTATTTT
.	TRBD2	TRBV5-1	TRBJ2-3	15	CASSLLAGSTDTQYF	TGCGCCAGCAGCTTACTAGCGGGTTCCACAGATACGCAGTATTTT
.	TRBD1	TRBV5-1	TRBJ2-1	15	CASSWTGGTYNEQFF	TGCGCCAGCAGCTGGACAGGGGGTACCTACAATGAGCAGTTCTTC
.	.	TRBV6-6	TRBJ1-2	16	CASSVRGPQGGYGYTF	TGTGCCAGTTCGGTACGGGGGCCCCAAGGGGGCTATGGCTACACCTTC
.	.	TRBV18	TRBJ2-5	15	CASSPGRVDAETQYF	TGTGCCAGCTCACCCGGCAGGGTCGACGCAGAGACCCAGTACTTC
.	.	TRBV19	TRBJ2-1	15	CASSLLASSYNEQFF	TGTGCCAGTAGCCTTCTAGCGAGCTCCTACAATGAGCAGTTCTTC
once	.	TRBV6-5	TRBJ1-1	15	CASSYSTVMNTEAFF	TGTGCCAGCAGTTACTCGACGGTCATGAACACTGAAGCTTTCTTT
.	TRBD1	TRBV29-1	TRBJ2-2	13	CSVRTGNTGELFF	TGCAGCGTAAGGACAGGGAACACCGGGGAGCTGTTTTTT
.	TRBD2	TRBV7-8	TRBJ2-7	15	CASSLASGSLVEQYF	TGTGCCAGCAGCTTAGCTAGCGGGAGTTTGGTGGAGCAGTACTTC
.	TRBD1	TRBV5-6	TRBJ1-4	15	CASSFPGQGNEKLFF	TGTGCCAGCAGCTTCCCGGGACAGGGAAATGAAAAACTGTTTTTT
.	.	TRBV28	TRBJ1-5	13	CASRQGFEQPQHF	TGTGCCAGCAGGCAGGGGTTTGAGCAGCCCCAGCATTTT
.	.	TRBV28	TRBJ2-3	13	CASSGGATDTQYF	TGTGCCAGCAGTGGGGGGGCGACAGATACGCAGTATTTT
.	.	TRBV27	TRBJ1-1	14	CASSLSDRNTEAFF	TGTGCCAGCAGTTTATCGGACAGGAACACTGAAGCTTTCTTT
.	.	TRBV5-1	TRBJ1-3	16	CASSLDGSLSGNTIYF	TGCGCCAGCAGCTTGGATGGCAGCCTCTCTGGAAACACCATATATTTT
.	.	TRBV7-9	TRBJ2-7	14	CASSIGTEFSQQYF	TGTGCCAGCAGCATCGGGACTGAGTTTAGCCAGCAGTACTTC
.	.	TRBV7-2	TRBJ2-5	14	CASSSLASGETQYF	TGTGCCAGCAGCTCTCTAGCATCGGGAGAGACCCAGTACTTC
.	.	TRBV27	TRBJ2-6	14	CASSPASGANVLTF	TGTGCCAGCAGTCCAGCCTCTGGGGCCAACGTCCTGACTTTC
once	.	TRBV28	TRBJ1-1	13	CASSISMNTEAFF	TGTGCCAGCTCAATCTCCATGAACACTGAAGCTTTCTTT
.	TRBD1	TRBV5-1	TRBJ2-1	16	CASSLEGTGFWDEQFF	TGCGCCAGCAGCTTGGAAGGGACAGGGTTCTGGGATGAGCAGTTCTTC
.	TRBD2	TRBV28	TRBJ2-3	16	CASSSSAGVGTDTQYF	TGTGCCAGCAGTTCCTCAGCGGGAGTCGGGACAGATACGCAGTATTTT
.	TRBD2	TRBV2	TRBJ2-1	15	CASRGSGSSYNEQFF	TGTGCCAGCAGGGGCAGCGGGAGCTCCTACAATGAGCAGTTCTTC
.	TRBD1	TRBV27	TRBJ2-7	14	CASKPGRGIYEQYF	TGTGCCAGCAAACCGGGCAGGGGGATTTACGAGCAGTACTTC
.	TRBD1	TRBV28	TRBJ1-5	17	CASSSRGPGGYRQPQHF	TGTGCCAGCAGTTCCCGCGGACCAGGGGGCTACAGACAGCCCCAGCATTTT
.	.	TRBV5-6	TRBJ1-5	18	CASSSFELDLRGNQPQHF	TGTGCCAGCAGTTCTTTCGAATTGGACTTACGGGGCAATCAGCCCCAGCATTTT
.	.	TRBV6-5	TRBJ2-1	15	CASSYEISSYNEQFF	TGTGCCAGCAGTTACGAGATTAGCTCCTACAATGAGCAGTTCTTC
.	.	TRBV15	TRBJ2-1	15	CATSRDPGPQNEQFF	TGTGCCACCAGCAGAGATCCGGGTCCACAAAATGAGCAGTTCTTC
.	.	TRBV29-1	TRBJ1-1	14	CSVDKAGMNTEAFF	TGCAGCGTTGATAAGGCAGGGATGAACACTGAAGCTTTCTTT
.	.	TRBV11-2	TRBJ2-1	14	CASSLEGLYNEQFF	TGTGCCAGCAGCTTAGAAGGACTTTACAATGAGCAGTTCTTC
.	TRBD2	TRBV7-2	TRBJ2-1	14	CASSRLAQYNEQFF	TGTGCCAGCAGCCGACTAGCACAATACAATGAGCAGTTCTTC
.	.	TRBV5-1	TRBJ2-5	16	CASSRSPGAGEETQYF	TGCGCCAGCAGCCGAAGTCCCGGGGCAGGAGAAGAGACCCAGTACTTC
.	.	TRBV19	TRBJ1-1	13	CASSMTENTEAFF	TGTGCCAGTAGTATGACAGAGAACACTGAAGCTTTCTTT
once	.	TRBV27	TRBJ1-2	12	CASSFLAGGYTF	TGTGCCAGCAGTTTTTTGGCGGGCGGCTACACCTTC
.	TRBD1	TRBV19	TRBJ2-7	14	CASSKGQDLYEQYF	TGTGCCAGTAGTAAAGGACAGGACCTCTACGAGCAGTACTTC
.	TRBD1	TRBV30	TRBJ1-1	14	CAWSLLTGGKGAFF	TGTGCCTGGAGTCTCCTCACAGGGGGCAAAGGAGCTTTCTTT
.	.	TRBV28	TRBJ1-1	12	CASSLAALEAFF	TGTGCCAGCAGTTTGGCAGCTTTAGAAGCTTTCTTT
.	.	TRBV6-5	TRBJ1-3	15	CASSPQRGSGNTIYF	TGTGCCAGCAGCCCCCAGCGGGGGTCTGGAAACACCATATATTTT